A single sample gave rise to the 2 T cell receptor beta chains below, sequenced in a study of T cell responses to AZD1222 COVID-19 vaccine (dated by TCRdb to about 2021). This specimen's time point label, per the study, means: baseline before first vaccination. Library preparation used the immunoSEQ multiplex PCR assay. In its TCRdb copy, this immuneACCESS table keeps in-frame sequences only and misses some clones. Where compared with another copy, unresolved V genes explain less than half of these, and the others have no known cause. Within this sample are some 130,000 clones, with approximately 90% of them counted one time only. Approximately 1.4% of the sample lies in the top ten. The source material was peripheral blood, sampled on day 0 of AZD1222 vaccination. The receptors stem from an adult in good health.

The rearrangement uses TRBV1 and TRBJ2-5; no check of the table's D call, TRBD2, against the DNA was made. TRBV1 is a pseudogene. The CDR3 spans 19 residues. CDR3 sequence: CTSRPSGATSGEPRETQYF. DNA for the CDR3: TGCACCAGCAGACCATCTGGGGCGACTAGCGGGGAGCCACGGGAGACCCAGTACTTC.

This CDR3 is CASSSTPTGPPALGYTF. For the CDR3, the DNA is TGTGCCAGCAGCTCCACTCCCACCGGCCCTCCCGCCCTGGGCTACACCTTC. The chain combines TRBV7-3 with TRBJ1-2, with D hard to call. With 4 bases removed from V and 8 bases from J, the gap between germline ends came to 26 bases. Germline CDR1 SGHTA, CDR2 FQGTGA. The CDR3 loop spans 17 amino acids.